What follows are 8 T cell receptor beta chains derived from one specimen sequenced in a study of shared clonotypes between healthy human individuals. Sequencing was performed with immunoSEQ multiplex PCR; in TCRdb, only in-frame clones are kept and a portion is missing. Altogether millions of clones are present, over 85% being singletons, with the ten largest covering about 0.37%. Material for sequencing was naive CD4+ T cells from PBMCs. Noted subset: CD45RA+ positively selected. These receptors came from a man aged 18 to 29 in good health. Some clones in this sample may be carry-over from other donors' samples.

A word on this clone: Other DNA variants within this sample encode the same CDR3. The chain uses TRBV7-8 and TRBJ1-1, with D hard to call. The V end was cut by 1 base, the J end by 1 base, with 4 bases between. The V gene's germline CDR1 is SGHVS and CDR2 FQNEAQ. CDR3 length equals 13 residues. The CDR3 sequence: CASSLVKNTEAFF. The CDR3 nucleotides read TGTGCCAGCAGCTTAGTGAAGAACACTGAAGCTTTCTTT.

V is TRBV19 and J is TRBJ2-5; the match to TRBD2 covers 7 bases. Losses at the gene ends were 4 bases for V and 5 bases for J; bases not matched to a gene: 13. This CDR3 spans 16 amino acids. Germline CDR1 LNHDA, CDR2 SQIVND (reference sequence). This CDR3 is CASSNPGGGSFETQYF. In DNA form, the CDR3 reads TGTGCCAGTAGTAACCCTGGTGGCGGGAGTTTTGAGACCCAGTACTTC.

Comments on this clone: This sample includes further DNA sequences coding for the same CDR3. The CDR3 reads CSARDGYTF. The CDR3 region has the DNA TGCAGTGCTAGAGATGGCTACACCTTC. The chain employs TRBV20-1 and TRBJ1-2; unclear D gene. Deletions cut 0 bases from V and 7 bases from J, with 0 bases between. The CDR3 consists of 9 residues. CDR1 is DFQATT and CDR2 is SNEGSKA in the germline V gene (reference sequence).

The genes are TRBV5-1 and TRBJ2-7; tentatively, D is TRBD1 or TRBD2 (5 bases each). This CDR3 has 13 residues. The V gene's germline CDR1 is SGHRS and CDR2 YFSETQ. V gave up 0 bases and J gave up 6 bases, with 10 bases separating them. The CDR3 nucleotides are TGCGCCAGCAGCTTGGCGCTGGGGACCGAGCAGTACTTC. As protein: CASSLALGTEQYF.

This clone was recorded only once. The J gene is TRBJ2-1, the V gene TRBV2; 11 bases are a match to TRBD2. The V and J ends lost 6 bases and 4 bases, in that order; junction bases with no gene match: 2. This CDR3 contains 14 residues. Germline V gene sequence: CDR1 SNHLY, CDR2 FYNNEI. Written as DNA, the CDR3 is TGTGCCAGCAGGGGACTAGCGGAGTACAATGAGCAGTTCTTC. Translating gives CASRGLAEYNEQFF. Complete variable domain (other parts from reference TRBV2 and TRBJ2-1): EPEVTQTPSHQVTQMGQEVILRCVPISNHLYFYWYRQILGQKVEFLVSFYNNEISEKSEIFDDQFSVERPDGSNFTLKIRSTKLEDSAMYFCASRGLAEYNEQFFGPGTRLTVL.

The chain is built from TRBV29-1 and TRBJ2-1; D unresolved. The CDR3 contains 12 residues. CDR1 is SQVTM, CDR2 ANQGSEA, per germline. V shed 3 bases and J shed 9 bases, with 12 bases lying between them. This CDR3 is CSVDRHSPEQFF. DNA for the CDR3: TGCAGCGTTGACCGTCATAGTCCTGAGCAGTTCTTC.

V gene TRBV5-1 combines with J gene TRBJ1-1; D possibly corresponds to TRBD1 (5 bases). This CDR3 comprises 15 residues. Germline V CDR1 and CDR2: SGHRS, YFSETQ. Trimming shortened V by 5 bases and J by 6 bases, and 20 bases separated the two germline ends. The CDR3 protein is CASRQGREGSPEAFF. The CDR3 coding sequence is TGCGCCAGCAGGCAGGGCAGGGAAGGTTCTCCTGAAGCTTTCTTT.

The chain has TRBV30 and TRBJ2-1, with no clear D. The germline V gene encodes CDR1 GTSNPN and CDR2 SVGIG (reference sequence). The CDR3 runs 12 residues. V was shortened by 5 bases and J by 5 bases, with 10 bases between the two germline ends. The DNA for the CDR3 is TGTGCCTGGTTTCCGCAGAACAATGAGCAGTTCTTC. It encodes CAWFPQNNEQFF.